This entry lists 22 T cell receptor beta chains sequenced from one sample in a study of blood T cell repertoires in COVID-19. Sequencing was performed with immunoSEQ multiplex PCR; in TCRdb, only in-frame clones are kept and a portion is missing. The table includes 650,000 to 800,000 clones, 70% to 90% detected once. Specimen: peripheral blood. Every receptor here comes from a woman under 30 with acute or convalescent COVID-19.

The chain is built from TRBV10-3 and TRBJ1-2; TRBD1 aligns across 7 bases. The CDR3 totals 14 residues. The trim removed 5 bases at V and 7 bases at J, leaving 10 bases unmatched. The germline gives CDR1 ENHRY, CDR2 SYGVKD. The CDR3 reads CAISSLEGASGYTF. The CDR3 DNA follows: TGTGCCATCAGTAGCTTGGAGGGGGCGTCTGGCTACACCTTC.

The sample holds a few counts of this clone. This chain uses TRBV7-9 with TRBJ2-3, with 9 bases that match TRBD2. The V gene end was trimmed by 5 bases and the J gene end by 5 bases; junction bases not matched to a gene: 11. Per germline, CDR1 SEHNR and CDR2 FQNEAQ (reference sequence). CDR3 length: 16 amino acids. The CDR3, as DNA: TGTGCCAGCAGCCCGCTGGCTAGCGGGGTGGTAGATACGCAGTATTTT. Amino acid sequence: CASSPLASGVVDTQYF.

This chain connects TRBV6-5 to TRBJ1-1; no firm D call. The CDR3 contains 15 residues. Trimming took 8 bases from V and 1 from J, leaving 17 bases between them. From germline, CDR1 is MNHEY and CDR2 SVGAGI. CDR3 nucleotides: TGTGCCAGCCTCAGAGGGATGGCGGAGAACACTGAAGCTTTCTTT. Its protein product is CASLRGMAENTEAFF.

The J gene is TRBJ1-1, the V gene TRBV2, with 9 positions matching TRBD1. V trimming: 9 bases; J trimming: 0 bases; junction bases outside the gene matches: 5. The CDR3 loop spans 14 amino acids. CDR1 and CDR2 from the germline V gene are SNHLY and FYNNEI. This CDR3 is CARKQGALNTEAFF. Here the CDR3 DNA reads TGTGCCAGGAAACAGGGGGCTTTGAACACTGAAGCTTTCTTT.

The chain has TRBV12-5 and TRBJ2-7, with D perhaps matching TRBD1 (6 bases). The CDR3 is made up of 12 amino acids. Germline V gives CDR1 LGHNT, CDR2 FRNRAP. Trimming took 3 bases from V and 9 from J, leaving 12 bases between them. The CDR3 region is CASGFEGERQYF. In DNA form, the CDR3 reads TGTGCTAGTGGTTTTGAGGGGGAAAGGCAGTACTTC.

A note on this clone: Different DNA sequences within this sample yield the same CDR3. The chain employs TRBV24-1 and TRBJ1-5, with D unresolved. With 4 bases removed from V and 4 bases from J, the gap between germline ends came to 4 bases. Germline V CDR1 and CDR2: KGHDR, SFDVKD. This CDR3 has 12 residues. In DNA, the CDR3 is TGTGCCACCAGTGACCTTAATCAGCCCCAGCATTTT. The encoded protein is CATSDLNQPQHF.

The rearrangement uses TRBV4-3 and TRBJ1-1; no clear D gene. V lost 5 bases and J 5 bases, leaving 18 bases between the germline ends. In germline, CDR1 is LGHNA, CDR2 YSLEER. The CDR3 length is 15 residues. DNA of the CDR3: TGCGCCAGCAGCGATCAACCCGGAGTGTGGACTGAAGCTTTCTTT. This encodes CASSDQPGVWTEAFF.

The V and J genes are TRBV7-2 and TRBJ2-3; TRBD2 aligns across 15 bases. Trimming took 3 bases from V and 3 from J; bases not matched to a gene: 4. This CDR3 is 17 amino acids long. Germline values: CDR1 SGHTA, CDR2 FQGNSA. In nucleotides, the CDR3 is TGTGCCAGCAGCTTCCGGACTAGCGGGGGGGCGACAGATACGCAGTATTTT. Protein product: CASSFRTSGGATDTQYF.

The genes are TRBV7-9 and TRBJ2-7; D is possibly TRBD1 (6 bases). The V end lost 5 bases, the J end lost 3 bases, and 17 bases lay between the germline ends. The germline CDR1 and CDR2 sequences are SEHNR and FQNEAQ (reference sequence). The CDR3 has 15 amino acids. The CDR3 spells CASSRNRDRGYEQYF. The CDR3 nucleotides are TGTGCCAGCAGCCGTAACAGGGATAGGGGCTACGAGCAGTACTTC. The full variable domain, rest sourced from reference TRBV7-9 and TRBJ2-7, is DTGVSQNPRHKITKRGQNVTFRCDPISEHNRLYWYRQTLGQGPEFLTYFQNEAQLEKSRLLSDRFSAERPKGSFSTLEIQRTEQGDSAMYLCASSRNRDRGYEQYFGPGTRLTVT.

The rearrangement links TRBV9 to TRBJ2-3; 7 nucleotides align to TRBD1. The length of the CDR3 is 14 residues. With 6 bases clipped from V and 6 bases from J, the junction kept 10 bases outside the gene matches. The germline V gene encodes CDR1 SGDLS and CDR2 YYNGEE. Written as DNA, the CDR3 is TGTGCCAGCACCGGGACAGTGAGGGGTGATACGCAGTATTTT. It encodes CASTGTVRGDTQYF. Full variable domain (outside the CDR3, taken from reference TRBV9 and TRBJ2-3): DSGVTQTPKHLITATGQRVTLRCSPRSGDLSVYWYQQSLDQGLQFLIQYYNGEERAKGNILERFSAQQFPDLHSELNLSSLELGDSALYFCASTGTVRGDTQYFGPGTRLTVL.

The V and J genes are TRBV5-1 and TRBJ1-4; D is undetermined. There are 14 residues in the CDR3. Trimming stripped 2 bases from V and 2 bases from J, with 7 bases between. Looked up from germline, CDR1 is SGHRS and CDR2 is YFSETQ. The CDR3 region is CASSFGQTNEKLFF. The CDR3 DNA reads TGCGCCAGCAGCTTTGGGCAGACTAATGAAAAACTGTTTTTT.

Remarks on this clone: Other nucleotide sequences from this sample produce the same CDR3. This chain links TRBV3-1 (or the pseudogene TRBV3-2) with TRBJ1-6, with D hard to call. The CDR3 consists of 15 residues. Germline CDR1 and CDR2: LGHDT and YNNKEL (reference sequence). With 1 base removed from V and 3 bases from J, the gap between germline ends came to 7 bases. The CDR3 here is CASSQGQVYNSPLHF. CDR3 nucleotide sequence: TGTGCCAGCAGCCAAGGGCAGGTCTATAATTCACCCCTCCACTTT.

V gene TRBV5-1 combines with J gene TRBJ1-5; 9 positions match TRBD1. The CDR3 is 15 residues long. Germline V lookup: CDR1 SGHRS, CDR2 YFSETQ. V was clipped by 2 bases and J by 4 bases; unmatched bases: 4. CDR3 region: CASSLQGAFNQPQHF. In DNA form, the CDR3 reads TGCGCCAGCAGCTTACAGGGGGCTTTTAATCAGCCCCAGCATTTT.

This chain links TRBV5-6 with TRBJ1-2; the D is unclear. Germline V gene sequence: CDR1 SGHDT, CDR2 YYEEEE. V lost 4 bases to trimming and J lost 1 base, with 11 bases between them. CDR3 size: 14 residues. The CDR3 DNA reads TGTGCCAGCAGCCTGCGGAATTTTAACTATGGCTACACCTTC. Translation gives CASSLRNFNYGYTF.

This chain joins TRBV18 and TRBJ1-1; 7 bases are shared with TRBD1. Trimming removed 2 bases from V and 0 bases from J; junction bases left unmatched: 3. The CDR3 loop spans 15 amino acids. CDR1 KGHSH and CDR2 LQKENI come from the germline V gene. For the CDR3, the DNA is TGTGCCAGCTCACCAACCGGGACAGTGAACACTGAAGCTTTCTTT. This translates into CASSPTGTVNTEAFF.

This clone was seen only once. The chain employs TRBV5-6 and TRBJ2-7, with a tentative D call TRBD2 (6 bases). The length of the CDR3 is 15 residues. CDR1 is SGHDT and CDR2 is YYEEEE in the germline V gene. The V end was cut by 1 base, the J end by 0 bases, with 11 bases between. The CDR3 loop is CASSLWRGRSYEQYF. CDR3 DNA: TGTGCCAGCAGCTTGTGGAGGGGCCGCTCCTACGAGCAGTACTTC.

V and J are TRBV6-6 and TRBJ1-2; 9 nucleotides match TRBD1. Germline-derived CDR1 and CDR2 are MNHNY and SVGAGI (reference sequence). V lost 7 bases to trimming and J lost 5 bases; unmatched junction nucleotides: 2. The CDR3 is made up of 12 amino acids. In DNA, the CDR3 is TGTGCCAGCACTGGACAGGGGTATGGCTACACCTTC. It yields the protein CASTGQGYGYTF.

The chain employs TRBV25-1 and TRBJ2-7; possible D gene TRBD1, 6 bases. V lost 1 base to trimming and J lost 2 bases, with 9 bases between them. The CDR3 covers 14 residues. Germline loops: CDR1 MGHDK, CDR2 SYGVNS. The CDR3 sequence is CASSEWPGAYEQYF. CDR3 nucleotide sequence: TGTGCCAGCAGTGAATGGCCAGGGGCCTACGAGCAGTACTTC.

The chain links TRBV4-3 to TRBJ2-7; 12 bases match TRBD1. This CDR3 region has 16 residues. Germline values: CDR1 LGHNA, CDR2 YSLEER. V lost 4 bases and J lost 7; bases outside the gene matches: 11. The CDR3 spells CASSPGQGARGWEQYF. For the CDR3, the DNA is TGCGCCAGCAGCCCGGGACAGGGGGCCCGGGGGTGGGAGCAGTACTTC.

This chain links TRBV29-1 with TRBJ2-7; a possible D gene is TRBD2 (7 bases). Germline CDR1 reads SQVTM; CDR2 reads ANQGSEA. Trimming stripped 6 bases from V and 5 bases from J, with 20 bases between. The CDR3 spans 14 residues. CDR3 sequence: CSVKPSRGGHEQYF. CDR3 sequence (DNA): TGCAGCGTAAAACCCTCCCGCGGGGGCCACGAGCAGTACTTC.

The chain couples TRBV2 to TRBJ2-7, with a weak D call TRBD2 (5 bases). CDR3 length equals 17 residues. Trimming removed 0 bases from V and 1 base from J, with 16 bases in between. The V gene's germline CDR1 is SNHLY and CDR2 FYNNEI. CDR3 coding DNA: TGTGCCAGCAGTGAAGCGCTTCCCAGCGGTAAATCCTACGAGCAGTACTTC. This codes for CASSEALPSGKSYEQYF.

The CDR3 DNA reads TGTGCCAGCAGTCGACTAAACAATGAGCAGTTCTTC. Translating gives CASSRLNNEQFF. The rearrangement links TRBV7-9 to TRBJ2-1; weak D call: TRBD2 (5 bases). CDR3 size: 12 residues. V shed 6 bases and J shed 5 bases, with 8 bases lying between them. CDR1 and CDR2 from the germline V gene are SEHNR and FQNEAQ (reference sequence).